This TCR beta chain comes out of a study of blood T cell repertoires in COVID-19. Study overall: The origin of the acute and convalescent COVID-19 samples was the United States, Italy and Spain.

Authors' processing steps: Scientists estimated how many nucleated cells there were by amplifying reference gene primers. Only in-frame clones appear in the TCRdb table, and some are missing; sequencing was by immunoSEQ multiplex PCR. V and J calls and clone size come straight from that table; D and trimming were deduced from the DNA. Found here are roughly 520,000 clones, around 87% of them singletons; the top ten hold 1.5% to 2%. Cohorts were assigned according to the clinical history that participants reported. This TCR derives from a woman between 40 and 55 years old who had recovered from COVID-19. Source material: PBMCs or T cells enriched from blood (not recorded which).

This CDR3 reads CASSIEGVTNEQFF. CDR3 DNA: TGTGCCAGTAGTATCGAGGGAGTAACGAATGAGCAGTTCTTC. This sequence joins TRBV19 and TRBJ2-1; D might be TRBD2 (5 bases). From germline, CDR1 is LNHDA and CDR2 SQIVND (reference sequence). The CDR3 has 14 residues. V shed 3 bases and J shed 7 bases, with 13 bases lying between them.